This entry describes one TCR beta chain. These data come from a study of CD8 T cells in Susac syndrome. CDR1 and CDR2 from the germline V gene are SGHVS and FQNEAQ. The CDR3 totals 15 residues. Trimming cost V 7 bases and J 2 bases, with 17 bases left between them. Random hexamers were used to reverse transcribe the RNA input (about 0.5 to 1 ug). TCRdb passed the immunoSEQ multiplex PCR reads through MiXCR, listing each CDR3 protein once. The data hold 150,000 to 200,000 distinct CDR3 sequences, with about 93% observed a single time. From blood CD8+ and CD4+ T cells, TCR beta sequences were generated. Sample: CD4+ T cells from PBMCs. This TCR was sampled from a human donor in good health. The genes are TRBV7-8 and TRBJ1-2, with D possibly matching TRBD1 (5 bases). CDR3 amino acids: CASTLGGRGNYGYTF. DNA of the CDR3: TGTGCCAGCACCTTGGGGGGGAGAGGAAACTATGGCTACACCTTC.